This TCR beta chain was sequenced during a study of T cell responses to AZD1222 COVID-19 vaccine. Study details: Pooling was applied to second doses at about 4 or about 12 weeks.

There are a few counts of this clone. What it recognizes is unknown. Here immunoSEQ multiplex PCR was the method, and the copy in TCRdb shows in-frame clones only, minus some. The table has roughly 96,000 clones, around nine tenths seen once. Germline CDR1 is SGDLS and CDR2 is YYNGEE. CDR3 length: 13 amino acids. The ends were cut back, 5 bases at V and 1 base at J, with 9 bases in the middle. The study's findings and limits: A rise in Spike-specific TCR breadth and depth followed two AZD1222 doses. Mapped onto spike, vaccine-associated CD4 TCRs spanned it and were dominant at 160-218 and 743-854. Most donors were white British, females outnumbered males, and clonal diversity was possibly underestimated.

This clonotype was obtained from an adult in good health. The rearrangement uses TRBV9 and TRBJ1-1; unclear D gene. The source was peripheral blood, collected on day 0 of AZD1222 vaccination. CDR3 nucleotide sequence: TGTGCCAGCAGGGGCGGAGCGAACACTGAAGCTTTCTTT. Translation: CASRGGANTEAFF.